This entry lists 19 T cell receptor beta chains sequenced from one sample in a study of long-term antiretroviral therapy in people with HIV. Running of the v3.0 immunoSEQ assay took place at survey level. Here immunoSEQ multiplex PCR was the method, and the copy in TCRdb shows in-frame clones only, minus some. Of 30,000 to 35,000 clones detected, about 94% appear once; the ten largest clones hold 3.5% to 4.5%. This specimen consisted of unsorted PBMCs, obtained around 5.5 years after starting antiretroviral therapy. All receptors derive from a woman between 50 and 59 years old with HIV.

V gene TRBV14 combines with J gene TRBJ2-7, with D maybe TRBD1 (5 bases). Germline CDR1 and CDR2: SGHDN and FVKESK. The CDR3 runs 13 residues. V lost 6 bases and J 3 bases, leaving 12 bases between the germline ends. The CDR3 protein is CASRPTGVYEQYF. The CDR3 bases are TGTGCCAGCAGACCTACAGGAGTCTACGAGCAGTACTTC.

CDR3 nucleotides: TGTGCCAGCAGCTCTGGGGGGGAGACGGCCGGGGCCAACGTCCTGACTTTC. Translating gives CASSSGGETAGANVLTF. This chain uses TRBV5-8 with TRBJ2-6; 7 bases align to TRBD2. V was pared by 3 bases and J by 4 bases, with 10 bases of the junction left unmatched. Germline V gene lookup returns CDR1 SGHTS and CDR2 YDEGEE. The CDR3 spans 17 residues.

This chain links TRBV5-4 with TRBJ2-1; 8 positions agree with TRBD2. The J segment lost 0 bases and the V segment lost 4 bases, leaving 9 bases of the junction unmatched. Germline assignment: CDR1 SGHNT and CDR2 YYREEE (reference sequence). The CDR3 extends over 17 amino acids. The CDR3 sequence is CASSPSVAGSSYNEQFF. The CDR3 DNA sequence: TGTGCCAGCAGCCCTAGCGTAGCGGGGAGCTCCTACAATGAGCAGTTCTTC.

The chain carries TRBV25-1 and TRBJ1-6, with D unresolved. Trimming cost V 8 bases and J 10 bases, with 15 bases left between them. The germline V gene has CDR1 MGHDK and CDR2 SYGVNS. CDR3 size: 13 residues. CDR3: CASGREGGSPLHF. In DNA, the CDR3 is TGTGCCAGCGGGAGGGAGGGAGGCTCACCCCTCCACTTT.

The chain joins TRBV27 to TRBJ2-7; TRBD1 matches 8 bases. Losses at the gene ends were 5 bases for V and 0 bases for J; bases not matched to a gene: 3. CDR1 and CDR2 from the germline V gene are MNHEY and SMNVEV (reference sequence). The CDR3 extends over 14 amino acids. This chain's CDR3 is CASSRDRSSYEQYF. As DNA, the CDR3 is TGTGCCAGCAGTCGGGACAGGAGCTCCTACGAGCAGTACTTC.

The CDR3 loop reads CASSPQDFLAKNIQYF. CDR3 bases: TGTGCCAGTAGTCCCCAGGACTTCCTAGCCAAAAACATTCAGTACTTC. V gene TRBV19 combines with J gene TRBJ2-4, with a weak D call TRBD2 (5 bases). This CDR3 is built from 16 residues. Germline lookup yields CDR1 LNHDA and CDR2 SQIVND (reference sequence). Deletions cut 5 bases from V and 0 bases from J, with 14 bases between. The full variable domain, in which reference TRBV19 and TRBJ2-4 provide the parts outside the CDR3, is DGGITQSPKYLFRKEGQNVTLSCEQNLNHDAMYWYRQDPGQGLRLIYYSQIVNDFQKGDIAEGYSVSREKKESFPLTVTSAQKNPTAFYLCASSPQDFLAKNIQYFGAGTRLSVL.

This chain uses TRBV5-6 with TRBJ1-5; 7 bases line up with TRBD1. CDR1 is SGHDT, CDR2 YYEEEE, per germline. This CDR3 is built from 14 residues. With V trimmed by 5 bases and J by 5 bases, 7 bases remained unmatched. The DNA for the CDR3 is TGTGCCAGCAGTTCGGACAGGACCGATCAGCCCCAGCATTTT. It yields the protein CASSSDRTDQPQHF.

This chain joins TRBV18 and TRBJ2-4; 8 positions match TRBD2. The CDR3 runs to 16 residues. Germline CDR1 reads KGHSH; CDR2 reads LQKENI. The V and J ends lost 3 bases and 0 bases, in that order; junction bases with no gene match: 4. CDR3 sequence: CASSPSGGLAKNIQYF. The DNA of the CDR3 is TGTGCCAGCTCACCCAGCGGGGGTCTAGCCAAAAACATTCAGTACTTC.

J is TRBJ1-2 and V is TRBV30; the D gene is possibly TRBD1 (6 bases). The V and J ends lost 1 base and 5 bases respectively, with 11 bases between them. Germline assignment: CDR1 GTSNPN and CDR2 SVGIG (reference sequence). CDR3 length: 13 amino acids. In DNA, the CDR3 is TGTGCCTGGAGTGGATCAGGGGTGTATGGCTACACCTTC. Its translation is CAWSGSGVYGYTF.

This clone showed up just once. The V and J genes are TRBV27 and TRBJ1-5, with a possible D match to TRBD1 (5 bases). CDR3 length: 14 amino acids. Germline CDR1 and CDR2: MNHEY and SMNVEV (reference sequence). Trimming cost V 8 bases and J 1 base, with 12 bases left between them. The CDR3 loop reads CASQQQGSNQPQHF. The CDR3 DNA follows: TGTGCCAGCCAACAGCAGGGAAGCAATCAGCCCCAGCATTTT.

CDR3 nucleotide sequence: TGTGCCAGCAGCCGCCCGGCAGGGGGCATCTATGGCTACACCTTC. This sequence encodes CASSRPAGGIYGYTF. The gene calls are TRBV5-8 and TRBJ1-2, with 8 bases identical to TRBD1. Losses at the gene ends were 4 bases for V and 4 bases for J; bases not matched to a gene: 9. The germline V gene encodes CDR1 SGHTS and CDR2 YDEGEE. The CDR3 runs 15 residues.

The chain carries TRBV7-6 and TRBJ2-5; D gene uncertain. Germline V CDR1 and CDR2: SGHVS, FNYEAQ. This CDR3 has 13 amino acids. V dropped 0 bases and J dropped 5 bases, with 7 bases sitting between them. The CDR3 loop reads CASSLAYTETQYF. In DNA, the CDR3 is TGTGCCAGCAGCTTAGCTTATACCGAGACCCAGTACTTC. Full variable domain (outside the CDR3, taken from reference TRBV7-6 and TRBJ2-5): GAGVSQSPRYKVTKRGQDVALRCDPISGHVSLYWYRQALGQGPEFLTYFNYEAQQDKSGLPNDRFSAERPEGSISTLTIQRTEQRDSAMYRCASSLAYTETQYFGPGTRLLVL.

The V call is TRBV7-8, the J call TRBJ1-4; 7 bases match TRBD1. The CDR3 has 15 amino acids. Germline values: CDR1 SGHVS, CDR2 FQNEAQ. The V segment lost 5 bases and the J segment 3 bases; nucleotides outside the gene matches: 6. CDR3 nucleotide sequence: TGTGCCAGCAGCCCGAGGGACAGCGCTAATGAAAAACTGTTTTTT. Translation gives CASSPRDSANEKLFF.

This clone was seen once. The chain employs TRBV6-5 and TRBJ1-1, with D possibly being TRBD1 (5 bases). The CDR3 contains 14 residues. Germline-derived CDR1 and CDR2 are MNHEY and SVGAGI. V was pared by 6 bases and J by 1 base, with 12 bases between. CDR3 nucleotides: TGTGCCAGCAGGCCAGGGTTCGGGAACACTGAAGCTTTCTTT. This sequence encodes CASRPGFGNTEAFF.

This clone was seen only once. The chain links TRBV7-2 to TRBJ2-7, with 8 bases fitting TRBD2. The V and J ends lost 1 base and 3 bases, in that order; junction bases with no gene match: 8. CDR3 size: 16 residues. The germline V gene has CDR1 SGHTA and CDR2 FQGNSA. This CDR3 is CASSLDPGTSRYEQYF. The CDR3 DNA is TGTGCCAGCAGCTTAGACCCCGGGACTAGTCGCTACGAGCAGTACTTC. The variable domain in full, with the rest retrieved from reference TRBV7-2 and TRBJ2-7, is GAGVSQSPSNKVTEKGKDVELRCDPISGHTALYWYRQSLGQGLEFLIYFQGNSAPDKSGLPSDRFSAERTGGSVSTLTIQRTQQEDSAVYLCASSLDPGTSRYEQYFGPGTRLTVT.

The V call is TRBV27, the J call TRBJ2-7; TRBD2 might be the D (6 bases). Germline V gene lookup returns CDR1 MNHEY and CDR2 SMNVEV (reference sequence). CDR3 length: 14 amino acids. Deletions cut 3 bases from V and 0 bases from J, with 9 bases between. The CDR3, as DNA: TGTGCCAGCAGTTTGTCCGGGAGCTCCTACGAGCAGTACTTC. This gives the protein CASSLSGSSYEQYF.

The V gene is TRBV19, the J gene TRBJ1-2; TRBD1 matches 7 bases. Germline V lookup: CDR1 LNHDA, CDR2 SQIVND (reference sequence). After removal of 3 bases from V and 0 bases from J, the junction contained 7 bases not matched to a gene. This CDR3 is 16 amino acids long. The CDR3 DNA reads as TGTGCCAGTAGTATCCCAGGACAGGCCGCTAACTATGGCTACACCTTC. Its protein is CASSIPGQAANYGYTF.

The rearrangement links TRBV11-2 to TRBJ2-7, with 9 bases matching TRBD2. The CDR3 has 15 amino acids. The germline gives CDR1 SGHAT, CDR2 FQNNGV. After removal of 3 bases from V and 3 bases from J, the junction contained 6 bases not matched to a gene. The CDR3 reads CASSFLAGSDYEQYF. CDR3 nucleotides: TGTGCCAGCAGCTTTCTAGCGGGAAGTGACTACGAGCAGTACTTC.

The chain couples TRBV27 to TRBJ1-1; 8 nucleotides align to TRBD1. CDR3 length: 13 residues. The J segment lost 5 bases and the V segment lost 7 bases, leaving 6 bases of the junction unmatched. CDR1 and CDR2 from the germline V gene are MNHEY and SMNVEV (reference sequence). The CDR3 coding sequence is TGTGCCAGCAAGGACAGGGTTAGGACTGAAGCTTTCTTT. As protein: CASKDRVRTEAFF.